These 3 T cell receptor beta chains originate from one sample sequenced in a study of cytomegalovirus exposure and HLA in healthy donors. PCR primers comprised 60 Vbeta and 13 Jbeta primers. Libraries were prepared by immunoSEQ multiplex PCR; TCRdb keeps only in-frame clonotypes and omits some of them. The profile covers 210,000 or so clones, with just under 80% appearing a single time and approximately 0.47% taken by the ten largest. Source material: PBMCs. The receptors were sampled from a boy aged 5-17 years in good health and CMV-seronegative.

The chain couples TRBV7-9 to TRBJ2-3, with 7 bases identical to TRBD2. This CDR3 is built from 13 residues. Germline loops: CDR1 SEHNR, CDR2 FQNEAQ (reference sequence). The V segment lost 8 bases and the J segment 2 bases; nucleotides outside the gene matches: 4. CDR3 DNA sequence: TGTGCCAGCGGGGGGGACCCCACAGATACGCAGTATTTT. This encodes CASGGDPTDTQYF.

This clone is a singleton in its sample. V gene TRBV10-3 combines with J gene TRBJ1-3; the match to TRBD1 covers 8 bases. Trimming at V came to 0 bases and at J to 3 bases, leaving 4 bases not matched to a gene. CDR3 length equals 16 residues. Germline V gives CDR1 ENHRY, CDR2 SYGVKD. The CDR3 protein is CAISESGTGSGNTIYF. The CDR3 nucleotides read TGTGCCATCAGTGAGTCCGGGACAGGCAGTGGAAACACCATATATTTT.

This chain joins TRBV4-2 and TRBJ2-7, with D perhaps matching TRBD2 (5 bases). V lost 0 bases and J lost 0, with 9 bases in between. The CDR3 is 15 amino acids. Per germline, CDR1 LGHNA and CDR2 YNFKEQ. CDR3 DNA: TGTGCCAGCAGCCAAGAAGCTAGCAGCTCCTACGAGCAGTACTTC. This encodes CASSQEASSSYEQYF.